The 23 T cell receptor beta chains listed next were all sequenced from one sample in a study of glioma-infiltrating T cells after dendritic cell vaccination. The protocol was immunoSEQ multiplex PCR, while the TCRdb copy is restricted to in-frame clones and leaves out a portion. The sample holds 75,000 to 100,000 clones, 75% to 85% seen once. Sequencing was performed on blood, taken before dendritic cell vaccination. The receptors originated from a human donor with glioblastoma.

The genes are TRBV18 and TRBJ1-2; D possibly corresponds to TRBD1 (5 bases). CDR1 KGHSH and CDR2 LQKENI come from the germline V gene. The germline V and J ends were trimmed by 6 bases and 4 bases, with 15 bases remaining between them. This CDR3 has 14 amino acids. DNA of the CDR3: TGTGCCAGCTCGAGGATTGAAAGGGGCTATGGCTACACCTTC. Encoded protein: CASSRIERGYGYTF.

V gene TRBV18 combines with J gene TRBJ2-7; 7 positions agree with TRBD1. The CDR3 length is 13 residues. CDR1 KGHSH and CDR2 LQKENI come from the germline V gene. After removal of 3 bases from V and 3 bases from J, the junction contained 2 bases not matched to a gene. CDR3 sequence: CASSPRQGYEQYF. The CDR3 DNA reads as TGTGCCAGCTCACCCCGACAGGGCTACGAGCAGTACTTC.

The chain combines TRBV6-1 with TRBJ1-1; 8 bases align to TRBD1. The CDR3 totals 14 residues. The J segment lost 6 bases and the V segment lost 7 bases, leaving 10 bases of the junction unmatched. CDR1 is MNHNS, CDR2 SASEGT, per germline. The CDR3: CASTFQTGVAEAFF. As DNA, the CDR3 is TGTGCCAGCACCTTCCAGACAGGGGTGGCTGAAGCTTTCTTT.

The chain uses TRBV5-4 and TRBJ1-2, with 8 positions matching TRBD1. Germline CDR1 is SGHNT and CDR2 is YYREEE (reference sequence). The V segment lost 5 bases and the J segment 4 bases; nucleotides outside the gene matches: 7. The CDR3 totals 14 residues. In nucleotides, the CDR3 is TGTGCCAGCAGAAGACAGGGGACCTTCTATGGCTACACCTTC. Protein sequence: CASRRQGTFYGYTF. Filled out from reference TRBV5-4 and TRBJ1-2, the complete variable domain reads ETGVTQSPTHLIKTRGQQVTLRCSSQSGHNTVSWYQQALGQGPQFIFQYYREEENGRGNFPPRFSGLQFPNYSSELNVNALELDDSALYLCASRRQGTFYGYTFGSGTRLTVV.

This clone was detected only once. V usage is TRBV6-1 and J usage is TRBJ2-7, with D tentatively TRBD2 (5 bases). Looked up from germline, CDR1 is MNHNS and CDR2 is SASEGT. There are 14 residues in the CDR3. The V end was cut by 3 bases, the J end by 7 bases, with 16 bases between. CDR3 in amino acids: CASSDYGWRWEQYF. CDR3 nucleotide sequence: TGTGCCAGCAGTGATTATGGATGGAGGTGGGAGCAGTACTTC.

The chain couples TRBV6-1 to TRBJ2-7; TRBD1 agrees at 7 bases. V trimming: 5 bases; J trimming: 6 bases; junction bases outside the gene matches: 7. Germline CDR1 is MNHNS and CDR2 is SASEGT. The length of the CDR3 is 13 residues. The CDR3 DNA follows: TGTGCCAGCAGTAGGGACAGCCTTGGCGAGCAGTACTTC. Protein sequence: CASSRDSLGEQYF.

The J gene is TRBJ2-3, the V gene TRBV6-5; possible D gene TRBD2, 5 bases. Trimming removed 6 bases from V and 2 bases from J, with 6 bases in between. CDR3 length: 12 residues. The germline CDR1 and CDR2 sequences are MNHEY and SVGAGI. The CDR3 bases are TGTGCCAGCAGCGGGAACACAGATACGCAGTATTTT. Amino acid sequence: CASSGNTDTQYF.

This rearrangement joins TRBV5-1 to TRBJ2-5; 9 nucleotides line up with TRBD1. The CDR3 consists of 12 residues. The V gene's germline CDR1 is SGHRS and CDR2 YFSETQ. With 4 bases clipped from V and 13 bases from J, the junction kept 8 bases outside the gene matches. CDR3 sequence: CASSPIQGAWYF. CDR3 sequence (DNA): TGCGCCAGCAGCCCTATACAGGGGGCTTGGTACTTC.

The CDR3 loop reads CASRARTSSYNEQFF. The CDR3 nucleotides are TGTGCCAGCAGGGCCCGGACTAGCTCCTACAATGAGCAGTTCTTC. This chain joins TRBV6-6 and TRBJ2-1; 7 bases are shared with TRBD2. Germline V gives CDR1 MNHNY, CDR2 SVGAGI (reference sequence). This CDR3 is 15 amino acids long. Trimming at V came to 6 bases and at J to 0 bases, leaving 5 bases not matched to a gene.

V is TRBV5-1 and J is TRBJ2-1; D perhaps matches TRBD2 (5 bases). The CDR3 consists of 15 residues. Looked up from germline, CDR1 is SGHRS and CDR2 is YFSETQ. V lost 4 bases and J lost 1, with 12 bases in between. CDR3 sequence: CASSVTTPSYNEQFF. The DNA for the CDR3 is TGCGCCAGCAGCGTGACTACCCCTTCCTACAATGAGCAGTTCTTC.

V usage is TRBV30 and J usage is TRBJ1-5; 9 positions agree with TRBD1. CDR1 GTSNPN and CDR2 SVGIG come from the germline V gene (reference sequence). This CDR3 region has 12 residues. V dropped 5 bases and J dropped 6; count of bases not matched to a gene: 2. The CDR3, as DNA: TGTGCCTGGGCACAGGGGGCTCAGCCCCAGCATTTT. This translates into CAWAQGAQPQHF.

The chain has TRBV28 and TRBJ2-7; TRBD2 matches 12 bases. The trim removed 11 bases at V and 2 bases at J, leaving 7 bases unmatched. The germline V gene has CDR1 MDHEN and CDR2 SYDVKM. The CDR3 runs to 14 residues. In DNA, the CDR3 is TGTGCCCTTGGGGGACTAGCGGGTACCTACGAGCAGTACTTC. Translating it yields CALGGLAGTYEQYF.

V is TRBV7-9 and J is TRBJ1-2; 8 bases align to TRBD1. CDR3 length: 15 amino acids. The germline gives CDR1 SEHNR, CDR2 FQNEAQ (reference sequence). V shed 5 bases and J 5 bases; nucleotides not matched to a gene: 10. The CDR3 DNA reads as TGTGCCAGCAGCACCCTTCTACGGACAGGGTATGGCTACACCTTC. It encodes CASSTLLRTGYGYTF.

CDR3 bases: TGTGCCTGGGGAGACAGGACCTCTGGAAACACCATATATTTT. This gives the protein CAWGDRTSGNTIYF. The chain carries TRBV30 and TRBJ1-3, with D possibly being TRBD1 (6 bases). Germline V gene data show CDR1 as GTSNPN and CDR2 as SVGIG (reference sequence). CDR3 size: 14 residues. Trimming shortened V by 5 bases and J by 0 bases, and 11 bases separated the two germline ends.

The chain carries TRBV30 and TRBJ2-3; D is possibly TRBD2 (7 bases). CDR1 GTSNPN and CDR2 SVGIG come from the germline V gene (reference sequence). The CDR3 covers 15 residues. V gave up 0 bases and J gave up 5 bases, with 15 bases separating them. The CDR3 here is CAWSVRGGVVDTQYF. DNA for the CDR3: TGTGCCTGGAGTGTAAGGGGGGGCGTGGTAGATACGCAGTATTTT.

The chain recombines TRBV30 with TRBJ1-5, with D perhaps TRBD1 (5 bases). Germline-derived CDR1 and CDR2 are GTSNPN and SVGIG (reference sequence). The CDR3 has 13 residues. V was cut by 1 base and J by 5 bases, with 9 bases left in between. The CDR3 nucleotides are TGTGCCTGGAGTGCTCAGGGCGATCAGCCCCAGCATTTT. This encodes CAWSAQGDQPQHF.

This clone was observed a few times. The chain employs TRBV2 and TRBJ2-3, with 9 bases that match TRBD2. V was clipped by 7 bases and J by 2 bases; unmatched bases: 10. There are 16 residues in the CDR3. The germline CDR1 and CDR2 sequences are SNHLY and FYNNEI. CDR3 residues: CASTARAGGDTDTQYF. CDR3 nucleotide sequence: TGTGCCAGCACAGCCCGGGCGGGGGGGGACACAGATACGCAGTATTTT.

The rearrangement joins TRBV6-6 to TRBJ1-2, with unresolved D. The CDR3 extends over 14 amino acids. Germline V lookup: CDR1 MNHNY, CDR2 SVGAGI (reference sequence). Between the trimmed V and J ends, which lost 5 bases and 2 bases, there was a span of 12 bases. The CDR3 region is CASSRGQANYGYTF. For the CDR3, the DNA is TGTGCCAGCAGTAGAGGGCAGGCCAACTATGGCTACACCTTC.

The V gene is TRBV19, the J gene TRBJ2-1; D unclear. The CDR3 is made up of 13 amino acids. The V gene lost 8 bases and the J gene lost 4 bases, with 12 bases spanning the gap. The germline CDR1 and CDR2 sequences are LNHDA and SQIVND (reference sequence). CDR3 DNA: TGTGCCAGTGCCCTAAATCTTTACAATGAGCAGTTCTTC. Encoded protein: CASALNLYNEQFF.

The gene calls are TRBV6-1 and TRBJ2-3; 8 positions match TRBD1. The germline V gene has CDR1 MNHNS and CDR2 SASEGT. The CDR3 is made up of 15 amino acids. V lost 6 bases, J lost 0 bases, and 5 bases stayed unmatched. In DNA, the CDR3 is TGTGCCAGCAGAGCTAGGACAGGGAGCACAGATACGCAGTATTTT. Translation: CASRARTGSTDTQYF.

The rearrangement joins TRBV30 to TRBJ2-7, with D possibly TRBD2 on 6 matching bases. Per germline, CDR1 GTSNPN and CDR2 SVGIG (reference sequence). CDR3 length: 14 residues. The V and J ends lost 3 bases and 9 bases respectively, with 21 bases between them. This CDR3 is CAWRHRDGGLGQYF. The CDR3 bases are TGTGCCTGGAGACACCGGGACGGGGGTTTGGGGCAGTACTTC.

In this sample, this clone turned up once. The rearrangement uses TRBV5-6 and TRBJ2-3; 15 bases are a match to TRBD2. The CDR3 is made up of 19 amino acids. Germline loops: CDR1 SGHDT, CDR2 YYEEEE. Unmatched junction bases numbered 14, after V lost 5 bases and J lost 4 bases. CDR3 DNA sequence: TGTGCCAGCAGTGTACCGGGACTAGCGGGGGGAACGCTCCCAGATACGCAGTATTTT. It specifies CASSVPGLAGGTLPDTQYF. The complete variable domain, with remaining parts taken from reference TRBV5-6 and TRBJ2-3, reads DAGVTQSPTHLIKTRGQQVTLRCSPKSGHDTVSWYQQALGQGPQFIFQYYEEEERQRGNFPDRFSGHQFPNYSSELNVNALLLGDSALYLCASSVPGLAGGTLPDTQYFGPGTRLTVL.

The rearrangement links TRBV20-1 to TRBJ2-1, with no clear D. Germline V gives CDR1 DFQATT, CDR2 SNEGSKA (reference sequence). CDR3 length: 11 residues. The germline V and J ends were trimmed by 0 bases and 8 bases, with 5 bases remaining between them. CDR3 bases: TGCAGTGCTAGAGATCGGTATGAGCAGTTCTTC. It yields the protein CSARDRYEQFF.